This T cell receptor (beta chain) was sequenced during a study of blood T cell repertoires in COVID-19. Turning to the study itself: Material from acute and convalescent COVID-19 was sourced from the United States, Italy and Spain.

V was clipped by 6 bases and J by 8 bases; unmatched bases: 10. The CDR3 has 13 amino acids. CDR1 SQVTM and CDR2 ANQGSEA come from the germline V gene. Participants, 18 to 89 years old, spanned under 25 US areas. Participants had their cohort set by participant-reported clinical history. As processed by the authors: Reference gene primer amplification yielded estimated nucleated cell counts. Here immunoSEQ multiplex PCR was the method, and the copy in TCRdb shows in-frame clones only, minus some. Clone size and the V and J calls come from that table; the DNA yielded D and trimming. Here the sample spans some 200,000 clones, about four fifths being singletons.

The sample consisted of PBMCs or T cells enriched from blood (not recorded which). This clonotype was sampled from a woman aged 45-65 years who had been exposed to COVID-19. The chain carries TRBV29-1 and TRBJ2-4; 7 bases are a match to TRBD1. The CDR3 nucleotides are TGCAGCGTCGCCCCAGGGGGAGAGGACATTCAGTACTTC. Its translation is CSVAPGGEDIQYF.